The clone carrying this TCR beta chain has only a few counts. Its antigen remains unknown. Germline CDR1 reads WNHNN; CDR2 reads SYGVQD (reference sequence). The CDR3 runs to 13 residues. V was pared by 6 bases and J by 9 bases, with 15 bases between. This specimen belongs to a study of PD-1 blockade in classical Hodgkin lymphoma. Whole-study results and caveats: CD4+ TCR diversity, unlike CD8+, climbed significantly by C4D1.

Here immunoSEQ multiplex PCR was the method, and the copy in TCRdb shows in-frame clones only, minus some. The sample lists about 27,000 clones, 88% seen once, with roughly 6.8% in the top ten. Every patient had relapsed following autologous stem cell transplantation, and cohorts differed in brentuximab vedotin exposure. The investigators isolated CD8+ T cells from thawed PBMCs using magnetic negative selection. This material consisted of CD8+ T cells from blood, taken at baseline. This TCR was recovered from a human donor with classical Hodgkin lymphoma. The gene calls are TRBV10-1 and TRBJ2-1, with D hard to call. The CDR3 DNA reads TGCGCCAGCAGCGGATACACGGACGGTGAGCAGTTCTTC. It encodes CASSGYTDGEQFF.